This paragraph reports one T cell receptor (beta chain). This clone appeared once. Its antigen target is currently unknown. Within one base of it there is no much larger clone, and no base qualities were kept. Enrolling through a virtual design, the prospective study's participants ranged in age from roughly 18 to 100 years and lived across roughly 24 United States geographic areas. To assign participants to cohorts, the prospective study relied on clinical history that participants themselves reported in a screening survey and a study questionnaire. ImmuneRACE Cohort 3 recovered participants were defined by two consecutive negative NP/OP PCR tests, healthcare professional clearance, or symptom resolution. Mobile phlebotomists in the prospective study collected whole blood, serum and a nasopharyngeal or oropharyngeal swab from every participant. Prospective study participants could optionally give additional blood draws and questionnaires over an approximately two-month period. Before DNA extraction, blood samples from the prospective study were shipped at room temperature or frozen.

V sheds 6 bases and J sheds 1 base, leaving 9 bases between their ends. Measured from the cysteine to the phenylalanine, the CDR3 is 13 residues long. The DNA shown is the 39-base CDR3, in frame from base 1. CDR1 and CDR2 were assigned from the germline V gene as MGHRA and YSYEKL. The data derive from a study of blood T cell repertoires in COVID-19 (dated by TCRdb to about 2020). About the full investigation: Samples from collaborators originated in the United States, Italy and Spain and spanned both the acute and convalescent phases of COVID-19. Sample metadata almost always included a de-identified subject ID, COVID-19 status, age in years and sex. Deeply sampled blood TCRbeta repertoires from subjects exposed to, actively infected with, or recovered from COVID-19 were included in the dataset. The repertoires were released in a freely available public database intended as a resource for research on the immune response to SARS-CoV-2. Samples came from the ongoing ImmuneRACE study (first 160 participants) plus 1,254 subjects from 6 global collaborators. Where available, HLA class I and class II types were taken from metadata supplied by the sample provider and were not determined by assay-based typing. The prospective study material was composed of cDNA or gDNA derived from T cells, B-cell-depleted T cells, or PBMCs.

TCRbeta CDR3 regions were amplified from genomic DNA using the immunoSEQ Assay, a bias-controlled multiplex PCR. As for the original processing: The number of nucleated cells in each sample was estimated by amplification of reference gene primers within the assay. To quantify the absolute abundance of each unique TCRbeta CDR3 rearrangement, sequence reads were collapsed and filtered. For each sample, productive Simpson clonality was calculated as the square root of Simpson's diversity index across productive rearrangements. TCRdb's version of the immuneACCESS table is confined to in-frame rearrangements and falls short of the full clone set. An unresolved V gene accounts for under half of the shortfall where checked; the remainder is of unknown origin. V and J calls and clone size come straight from that table; D and trimming were deduced from the DNA. The sample table records 150,000 to 200,000 clones; 75% to 90% of these occur just once. The leading ten clones occupy 10% to 15% of the sample.

Results and caveats for the whole study, not just this receptor: The amount of clinical and demographic metadata varied by source and participant and was provided uncurated.

This TCR came from a woman aged 55-70 years who had recovered from COVID-19. The specimen was PBMCs or T cells enriched from blood (not recorded which). The chain links TRBV4-1 with TRBJ1-1; the D gene cannot be named for sure. The sequenced DNA is TGCGCCAGCAGACTAAGAGAGAACACTGAAGCTTTCTTT. Translated, it gives CASRLRENTEAFF.